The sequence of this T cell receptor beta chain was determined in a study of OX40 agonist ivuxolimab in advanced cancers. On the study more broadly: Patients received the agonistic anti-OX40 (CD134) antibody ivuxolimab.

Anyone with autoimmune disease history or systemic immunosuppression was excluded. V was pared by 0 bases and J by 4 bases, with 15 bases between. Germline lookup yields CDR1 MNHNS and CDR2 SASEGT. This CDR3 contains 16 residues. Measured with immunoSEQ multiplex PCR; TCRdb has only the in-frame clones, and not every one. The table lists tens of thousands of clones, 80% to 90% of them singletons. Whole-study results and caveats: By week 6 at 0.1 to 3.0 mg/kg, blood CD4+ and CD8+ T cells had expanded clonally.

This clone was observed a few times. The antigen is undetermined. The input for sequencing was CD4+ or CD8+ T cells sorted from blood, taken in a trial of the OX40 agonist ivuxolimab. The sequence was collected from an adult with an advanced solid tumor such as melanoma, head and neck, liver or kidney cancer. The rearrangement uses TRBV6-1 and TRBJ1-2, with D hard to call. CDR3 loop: CASSEAPGADFYGYTF. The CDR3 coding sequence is TGTGCCAGCAGTGAAGCGCCAGGAGCAGATTTCTATGGCTACACCTTC.